This passage covers 4 T cell receptor beta chains from one sample sequenced in a study of Ad26.COV2.S vaccination and SARS-CoV-2 variants. Treatment defined: 15 to 20 received Ad26.COV2.S at low or high dose, single or two shots; 5 received placebo; per-sample allocation not given. Specimen acquisition occurred on day 63 following the initial vaccine or placebo injection. The data were produced by immunoSEQ multiplex PCR, yet TCRdb's version contains in-frame clones alone and is incomplete. This table has a few hundred thousand clones, 88% appearing once. The specimen comprised peripheral blood, sampled in a trial of Ad26.COV2.S vaccine versus placebo. These receptors all come from a person aged 18-60 years who received the Ad26.COV2.S COVID-19 vaccine or a placebo.

V gene TRBV7-8 combines with J gene TRBJ2-3; 9 bases align to TRBD1. V lost 1 base, J lost 0 bases, and 11 bases stayed unmatched. The CDR3 is 19 residues long. Germline-derived CDR1 and CDR2 are SGHVS and FQNEAQ. The DNA of the CDR3 is TGTGCCAGCAGCTTAGGCCCCCCTGGGACAGGGCCAAGCACAGATACGCAGTATTTT. Its translation is CASSLGPPGTGPSTDTQYF.

The chain joins TRBV11-2 to TRBJ2-7; 8 nucleotides line up with TRBD2. With 2 bases clipped from V and 7 bases from J, the junction kept 10 bases outside the gene matches. Germline values: CDR1 SGHAT, CDR2 FQNNGV. CDR3 size: 15 residues. The CDR3 region is CASSLLAGGQGEQYF. The DNA for the CDR3 is TGTGCCAGCAGCTTACTGGCGGGGGGCCAAGGGGAGCAGTACTTC.

This chain uses TRBV6-5 with TRBJ2-5, with 8 bases that match TRBD2. This CDR3 has 14 amino acids. The germline gives CDR1 MNHEY, CDR2 SVGAGI. V shed 2 bases, J shed 5 bases, and the junction held 4 bases outside the gene matches. The CDR3 sequence: CASSYGGGRETQYF. Here the CDR3 DNA reads TGTGCCAGCAGTTACGGCGGGGGGCGGGAGACCCAGTACTTC.

This chain uses TRBV4-1 with TRBJ1-5, with a possible D match to TRBD1 (5 bases). The CDR3 loop spans 17 amino acids. The V end was cut by 2 bases, the J end by 7 bases, with 21 bases between. The V gene's germline CDR1 is MGHRA and CDR2 YSYEKL. The CDR3 is CASSQLLGVAGGQPQHF. CDR3 bases: TGCGCCAGCAGCCAACTCCTGGGGGTGGCAGGCGGGCAGCCCCAGCATTTT.